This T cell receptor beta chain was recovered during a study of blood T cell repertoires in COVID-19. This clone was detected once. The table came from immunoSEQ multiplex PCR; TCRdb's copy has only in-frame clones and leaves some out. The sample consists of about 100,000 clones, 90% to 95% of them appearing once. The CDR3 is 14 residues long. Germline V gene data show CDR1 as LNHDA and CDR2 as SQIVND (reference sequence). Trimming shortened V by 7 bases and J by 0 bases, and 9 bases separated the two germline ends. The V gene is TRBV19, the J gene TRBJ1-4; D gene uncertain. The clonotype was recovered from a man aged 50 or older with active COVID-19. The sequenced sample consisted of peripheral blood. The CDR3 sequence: CASKERSTNEKLFF. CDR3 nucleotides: TGTGCCAGTAAGGAGAGGTCAACTAATGAAAAACTGTTTTTT.